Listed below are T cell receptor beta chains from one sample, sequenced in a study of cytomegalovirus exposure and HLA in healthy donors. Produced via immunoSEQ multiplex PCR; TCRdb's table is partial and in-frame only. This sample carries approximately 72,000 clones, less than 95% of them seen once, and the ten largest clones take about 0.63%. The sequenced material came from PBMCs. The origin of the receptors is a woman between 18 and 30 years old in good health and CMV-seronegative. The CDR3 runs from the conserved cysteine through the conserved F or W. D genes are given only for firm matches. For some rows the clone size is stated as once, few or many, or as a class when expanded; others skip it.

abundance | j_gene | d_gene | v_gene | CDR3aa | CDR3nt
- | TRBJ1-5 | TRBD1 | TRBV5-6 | CASSRGQHNQPQHF | TGTGCCAGCAGCAGGGGACAGCACAATCAGCCCCAGCATTTT
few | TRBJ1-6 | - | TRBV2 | CASSEAGRGRYSPLHF | TGTGCCAGCAGTGAAGCGGGTCGGGGGAGGTATTCACCCCTCCACTTT
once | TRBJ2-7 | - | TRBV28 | CASSLVLRGLPSYEQYF | TGTGCCAGCAGTTTAGTTCTTCGAGGACTCCCCTCCTACGAGCAGTACTTC
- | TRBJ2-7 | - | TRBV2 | CASTTFDSNNYEQYF | TGTGCCAGCACCACCTTCGACAGTAACAACTACGAGCAGTACTTC
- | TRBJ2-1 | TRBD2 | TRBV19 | CASSPGGGIFGQFF | TGTGCCAGTAGTCCGGGGGGGGGCATTTTCGGGCAGTTCTTC
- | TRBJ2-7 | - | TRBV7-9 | CASSLAEDNYEQYF | TGTGCCAGCAGCTTAGCTGAGGACAACTACGAGCAGTACTTC
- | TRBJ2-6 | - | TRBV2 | CASSGAGTGANVLTF | TGTGCCAGCAGTGGGGCAGGGACTGGGGCCAACGTCCTGACTTTC
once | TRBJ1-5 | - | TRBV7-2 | CASSPRQASNQPQHF | TGTGCCAGCAGCCCAAGACAGGCTAGCAATCAGCCCCAGCATTTT
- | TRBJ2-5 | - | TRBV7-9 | CASSLAEQFGTQYF | TGTGCCAGCAGCTTAGCGGAGCAGTTCGGGACCCAGTACTTC
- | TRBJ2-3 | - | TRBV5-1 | CASSPYNTDTQYF | TGCGCCAGCAGCCCGTACAACACAGATACGCAGTATTTT
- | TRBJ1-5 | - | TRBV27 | CASSSLGEFLHF | TGTGCCAGCAGTTCTCTCGGTGAGTTTCTGCATTTT
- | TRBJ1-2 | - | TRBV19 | CASSIDRVWGQNYGYTF | TGTGCCAGTAGTATAGATCGAGTCTGGGGCCAAAACTATGGCTACACCTTC
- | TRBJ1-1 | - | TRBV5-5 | CASSLPGRGGTEAFF | TGTGCCAGCAGCTTGCCTGGCAGGGGTGGAACTGAAGCTTTCTTT
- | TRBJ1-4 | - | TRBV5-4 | CASSFASGKLFF | TGTGCCAGCAGCTTTGCGTCAGGGAAACTGTTTTTT
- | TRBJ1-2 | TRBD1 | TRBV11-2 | CASSYFQGADYGYTF | TGTGCCAGCAGCTACTTCCAGGGGGCGGACTATGGCTACACCTTC